This T cell receptor beta chain originates from a study of cytomegalovirus exposure and HLA in healthy donors. Overall study results and limits: In a later analysis, DRB1 alleles had the most associated TCRs; HLA-C alleles the fewest.

Concerning this clone itself: Its antigen is as yet unknown.

Each donor was healthy, and each was a bone marrow donor. The PCR contained 60 Vbeta and 13 Jbeta primers. Clones were read by immunoSEQ multiplex PCR, and TCRdb kept only the in-frame ones, dropping some. The table lists about 130,000 clones, about 82% of them singletons. The sequencing input was PBMCs. The sequence derives from a man aged 25-45 years in good health.

DNA for the CDR3: TGCGCCAGCAGCACGATAGCGGGAGGCGGTGGGAATGAGCAGTTCTTC. Encoded protein: CASSTIAGGGGNEQFF. This chain joins TRBV5-1 and TRBJ2-1, with TRBD2 matching over 10 bases. Germline V CDR1 and CDR2: SGHRS, YFSETQ. This CDR3 region has 16 residues. Trimming cost V 4 bases and J 7 bases; bases outside gene matches: 11. Looking up the rest from reference TRBV5-1 and TRBJ2-1 gives the full variable domain: KAGVTQTPRYLIKTRGQQVTLSCSPISGHRSVSWYQQTPGQGLQFLFEYFSETQRNKGNFPGRFSGRQFSNSRSEMNVSTLELGDSALYLCASSTIAGGGGNEQFFGPGTRLTVL.